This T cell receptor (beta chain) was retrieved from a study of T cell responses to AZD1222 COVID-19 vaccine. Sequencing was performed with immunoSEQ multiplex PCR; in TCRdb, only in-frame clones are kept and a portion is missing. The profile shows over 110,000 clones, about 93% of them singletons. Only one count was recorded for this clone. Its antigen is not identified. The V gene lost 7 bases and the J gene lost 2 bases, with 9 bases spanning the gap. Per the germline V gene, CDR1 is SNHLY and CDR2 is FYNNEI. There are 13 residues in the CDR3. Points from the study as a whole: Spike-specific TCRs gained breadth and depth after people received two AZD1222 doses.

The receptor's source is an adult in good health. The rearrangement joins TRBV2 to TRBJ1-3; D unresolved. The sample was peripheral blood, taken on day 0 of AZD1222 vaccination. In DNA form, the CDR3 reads TGTGCCAGCAACACGGGTACTGGAAACACCATATATTTT. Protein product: CASNTGTGNTIYF.